This T cell receptor (beta chain) was captured in a study of PD-L1 blockade in urothelial cancer. Turning to the study itself: Median T cell yield from blood was fewer than 150,000.

About this clone: The target antigen is unknown.

Patients presented with locally advanced or metastatic urothelial carcinoma. Regarding the study as a whole: Durable-benefit cases showed more tumor-associated blood clone expansion at 3 weeks.

V shed 3 bases and J 3 bases; nucleotides not matched to a gene: 4. The CDR3 covers 13 residues. Per the germline V gene, CDR1 is GTSNPN and CDR2 is SVGIG (reference sequence). TCRdb keeps only in-frame clones here, not all; method: immunoSEQ multiplex PCR. The table lists 46,000 or so clones, around nine tenths of them singletons. Sample: PBMCs, taken around atezolizumab (anti-PD-L1) treatment. This TCR was recovered from a man aged 55 to 70 with urothelial cancer. J is TRBJ1-2 and V is TRBV30; 7 bases are shared with TRBD1. The CDR3 DNA follows: TGTGCCTGGAGCCGACAGGGACACTATGGCTACACCTTC. It codes for CAWSRQGHYGYTF.